These 22 T cell receptor beta chains share one sample of origin, sequenced in a study of cytomegalovirus exposure and HLA in healthy donors. PCR employed 60 Vbeta and 13 Jbeta primers. Measured with immunoSEQ multiplex PCR; TCRdb has only the in-frame clones, and not every one. Among tens of thousands of clones listed, 80% were seen once. Sequenced: PBMCs. The receptors were gathered from a male donor in good health and CMV-seronegative.

This clone came up a few times. The chain has TRBV5-4 and TRBJ1-2, with no clear D. Trimming stripped 2 bases from V and 8 bases from J, with 10 bases between. The CDR3 contains 12 residues. The germline V gene encodes CDR1 SGHNT and CDR2 YYREEE (reference sequence). The CDR3 nucleotides are TGTGCCAGCAGCTTACATAATAACGGCTACACCTTC. The encoded protein is CASSLHNNGYTF.

The rearrangement uses TRBV6-1 and TRBJ1-6, with D perhaps TRBD1 (6 bases). This CDR3 has 14 residues. V was trimmed by 7 bases and J by 8 bases, leaving 15 bases between them. Germline CDR1 and CDR2: MNHNS and SASEGT. The CDR3: CASTPTGFYSPLHF. In nucleotides, the CDR3 is TGTGCCAGCACCCCCACAGGGTTTTATTCACCCCTCCACTTT.

The genes are TRBV7-9 and TRBJ2-7; 7 nucleotides align to TRBD1. The junction had 6 bases not matched to a gene; V was cut back by 4 bases and J by 6 bases. Germline CDR1 is SEHNR and CDR2 is FQNEAQ (reference sequence). The CDR3 spans 13 residues. The CDR3 DNA follows: TGTGCCAGCAGCTCCGACAGGGCTAGCGAGCAGTACTTC. Protein sequence: CASSSDRASEQYF.

The genes are TRBV2 and TRBJ1-4, with 9 bases lining up with TRBD1. CDR3 length equals 17 residues. The ends lost 5 bases at V and 0 bases at J; junction bases unmatched: 7. From germline, CDR1 is SNHLY and CDR2 FYNNEI. CDR3 coding DNA: TGTGCCAGCAGTCGAACCGGGACAGGGACAACTAATGAAAAACTGTTTTTT. This encodes CASSRTGTGTTNEKLFF.

The rearrangement uses TRBV5-6 and TRBJ1-2; 7 positions agree with TRBD1. The junction had 4 bases not matched to a gene; V was cut back by 0 bases and J by 8 bases. This CDR3 has 13 residues. Germline V gives CDR1 SGHDT, CDR2 YYEEEE. CDR3 nucleotides: TGTGCCAGCAGCTTGGCAGGGGGGTACGGCTACACCTTC. It codes for CASSLAGGYGYTF.

The chain recombines TRBV7-9 with TRBJ1-4, with D tentatively TRBD1 (5 bases). The CDR3 runs 15 residues. Germline CDR1 and CDR2: SEHNR and FQNEAQ (reference sequence). With 0 bases removed from V and 8 bases from J, the gap between germline ends came to 13 bases. The CDR3 region has the DNA TGTGCCAGCAGCTTAGCGGCAGGGCCGGAAGAAAAACTGTTTTTT. Encoded protein: CASSLAAGPEEKLFF.

CDR3 protein: CASSTGTVNYGYTF. The CDR3 region has the DNA TGCGCCAGCTCTACCGGGACAGTTAACTATGGCTACACCTTC. This rearrangement joins TRBV5-1 to TRBJ1-2; 7 bases are a match to TRBD1. The V segment lost 7 bases and the J segment 1 base; nucleotides outside the gene matches: 7. The length of the CDR3 is 14 residues. CDR1 is SGHRS and CDR2 is YFSETQ in the germline V gene. The variable domain in full, completed from reference TRBV5-1 and TRBJ1-2, reads KAGVTQTPRYLIKTRGQQVTLSCSPISGHRSVSWYQQTPGQGLQFLFEYFSETQRNKGNFPGRFSGRQFSNSRSEMNVSTLELGDSALYLCASSTGTVNYGYTFGSGTRLTVV.

This clone was observed a handful of times. V gene TRBV30 combines with J gene TRBJ2-1; a possible D gene is TRBD2 (7 bases). V lost 4 bases and J 8 bases, leaving 21 bases between the germline ends. CDR3 length equals 15 residues. Germline CDR1 reads GTSNPN; CDR2 reads SVGIG (reference sequence). CDR3 bases: TGTGCCTGGAAAGGGGGGGGACTTCCCTGGGATGAGCAGTTCTTC. This gives the protein CAWKGGGLPWDEQFF.

The CDR3 sequence is CASSPGGRGIEEKLFF. The CDR3 DNA reads as TGTGCCAGCAGCCCGGGGGGGCGGGGAATAGAAGAAAAACTGTTTTTT. This chain links TRBV9 with TRBJ1-4, with D tentatively TRBD1 (6 bases). CDR3 size: 16 residues. Germline V gene lookup returns CDR1 SGDLS and CDR2 YYNGEE. The V and J ends lost 4 bases and 8 bases respectively, with 21 bases between them.

The J gene is TRBJ2-1, the V gene TRBV9; the D gene is possibly TRBD2 (5 bases). Looked up from germline, CDR1 is SGDLS and CDR2 is YYNGEE. There are 12 residues in the CDR3. V was cut by 3 bases and J by 5 bases, with 6 bases left in between. The CDR3 sequence: CASSALDNEQFF. Here the CDR3 DNA reads TGTGCCAGCAGCGCACTAGACAATGAGCAGTTCTTC.

The J gene is TRBJ2-5, the V gene TRBV7-8, with 12 bases identical to TRBD2. V dropped 5 bases and J dropped 5; count of bases not matched to a gene: 6. This CDR3 has 15 amino acids. Germline loops: CDR1 SGHVS, CDR2 FQNEAQ. CDR3 protein: CASSPLAGGPETQYF. In nucleotides, the CDR3 is TGTGCCAGCAGCCCCCTAGCGGGGGGGCCCGAGACCCAGTACTTC.

V and J are TRBV9 and TRBJ1-3, with D possibly matching TRBD1 (6 bases). CDR1 and CDR2 (germline): SGDLS, YYNGEE. Trimming shortened V by 4 bases and J by 2 bases, and 19 bases separated the two germline ends. This CDR3 is 17 amino acids long. The chain's CDR3 is CASSKGDPRPTGNTIYF. The CDR3 bases are TGTGCCAGCAGCAAGGGGGACCCAAGACCCACTGGAAACACCATATATTTT.

This chain links TRBV6-5 with TRBJ1-2; D not resolved. CDR1 and CDR2 from the germline V gene are MNHEY and SVGAGI. Between the trimmed V and J ends, which lost 0 bases and 6 bases, there was a span of 8 bases. The CDR3 length is 13 residues. This CDR3 is CASSYSTSDGYTF. CDR3 sequence (DNA): TGTGCCAGCAGTTACTCGACTAGCGATGGCTACACCTTC.

The chain combines TRBV5-1 with TRBJ1-1; D is possibly TRBD1 (5 bases). This CDR3 contains 12 residues. Trimming took off 2 bases at V and 3 bases at J, with 5 bases between the two ends. CDR1 and CDR2 from the germline V gene are SGHRS and YFSETQ. The DNA for the CDR3 is TGCGCCAGCAGCTTAGGGGACACTGAAGCTTTCTTT. It codes for CASSLGDTEAFF.

The chain joins TRBV19 to TRBJ1-2; no clear D gene. The V gene's germline CDR1 is LNHDA and CDR2 SQIVND (reference sequence). The CDR3 covers 11 residues. Deletions cut 8 bases from V and 2 bases from J, with 6 bases between. The CDR3 DNA reads TGTGCCAGTGCACGGAACTATGGCTACACCTTC. Residues: CASARNYGYTF.

The table lists this clone with a count of one. The chain recombines TRBV19 with TRBJ1-1; D ambiguous. Germline CDR1 LNHDA, CDR2 SQIVND (reference sequence). This CDR3 is 14 amino acids long. Deletions cut 7 bases from V and 3 bases from J, with 15 bases between. The DNA for the CDR3 is TGTGCCAGTACCTCGGCCTTACGGGACACTGAAGCTTTCTTT. This gives the protein CASTSALRDTEAFF.

The chain links TRBV4-3 to TRBJ2-5; no definite D call. The J call is in doubt because the DNA end fits TRBJ2-7 better. The CDR3 spans 15 residues. Looked up from germline, CDR1 is LGHNA and CDR2 is YSLEER. The CDR3 protein is CASSQDVASPREQYF. As DNA, the CDR3 is TGCGCCAGCAGCCAAGACGTCGCCTCACCTCGCGAGCAGTACTTC.

V and J are TRBV5-4 and TRBJ2-5; D is possibly TRBD2 (6 bases). V lost 4 bases and J 0 bases, leaving 10 bases between the germline ends. Germline V gene lookup returns CDR1 SGHNT and CDR2 YYREEE (reference sequence). The CDR3 has 14 residues. CDR3 coding DNA: TGTGCCAGCAGCCCGGAGGGCTACCAAGAGACCCAGTACTTC. Protein: CASSPEGYQETQYF.

The V and J genes are TRBV19 and TRBJ2-5; 8 bases map to TRBD2. V lost 4 bases to trimming and J lost 7 bases; unmatched junction nucleotides: 17. Germline-derived CDR1 and CDR2 are LNHDA and SQIVND (reference sequence). The CDR3 loop spans 17 amino acids. This chain's CDR3 is CASSTPWGRGAKLTQYF. The CDR3 DNA is TGTGCCAGTAGTACCCCATGGGGGCGGGGGGCTAAACTGACCCAGTACTTC.

The V call is TRBV7-3, the J call TRBJ1-1, with 8 bases aligning to TRBD1. Trimming removed 4 bases from V and 4 bases from J; junction bases left unmatched: 8. The length of the CDR3 is 15 residues. Germline V lookup: CDR1 SGHTA, CDR2 FQGTGA. The CDR3 nucleotides are TGTGCCAGCAGCTCCGGACAGGGACGCAGCACTGAAGCTTTCTTT. This codes for CASSSGQGRSTEAFF.

The rearrangement joins TRBV18 to TRBJ1-1; D is possibly TRBD1 (5 bases). Trimming left V 0 bases short and J 0 bases short, with 14 bases between. The CDR3 totals 17 residues. Germline loops: CDR1 KGHSH, CDR2 LQKENI. CDR3 sequence: CASSPPEGEDMNTEAFF. The CDR3 nucleotides read TGTGCCAGCTCACCACCGGAAGGGGAGGACATGAACACTGAAGCTTTCTTT.

This chain links TRBV7-2 with TRBJ2-5; D is uncertain. The CDR3 spans 13 residues. V was clipped by 2 bases and J by 1 base, with 5 bases between them. Germline values: CDR1 SGHTA, CDR2 FQGNSA. The CDR3 coding sequence is TGTGCCAGCAGCTTATGGCCCCAAGAGACCCAGTACTTC. Translation: CASSLWPQETQYF.